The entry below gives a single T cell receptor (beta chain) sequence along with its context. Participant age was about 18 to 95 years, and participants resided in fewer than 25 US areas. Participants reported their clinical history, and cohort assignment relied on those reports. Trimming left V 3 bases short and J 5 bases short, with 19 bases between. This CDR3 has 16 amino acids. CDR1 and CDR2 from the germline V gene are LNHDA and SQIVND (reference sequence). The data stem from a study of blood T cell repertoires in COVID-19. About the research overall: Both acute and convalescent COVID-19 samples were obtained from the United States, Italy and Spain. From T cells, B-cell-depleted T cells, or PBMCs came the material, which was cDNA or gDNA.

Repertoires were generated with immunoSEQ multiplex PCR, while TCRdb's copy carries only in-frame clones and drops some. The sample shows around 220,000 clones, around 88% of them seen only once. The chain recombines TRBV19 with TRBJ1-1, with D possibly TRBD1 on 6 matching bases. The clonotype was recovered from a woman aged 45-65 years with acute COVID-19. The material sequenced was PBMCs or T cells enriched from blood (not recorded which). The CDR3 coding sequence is TGTGCCAGTAGTATTCTATATAAGGGGGATAGGACTGAAGCTTTCTTT. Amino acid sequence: CASSILYKGDRTEAFF.